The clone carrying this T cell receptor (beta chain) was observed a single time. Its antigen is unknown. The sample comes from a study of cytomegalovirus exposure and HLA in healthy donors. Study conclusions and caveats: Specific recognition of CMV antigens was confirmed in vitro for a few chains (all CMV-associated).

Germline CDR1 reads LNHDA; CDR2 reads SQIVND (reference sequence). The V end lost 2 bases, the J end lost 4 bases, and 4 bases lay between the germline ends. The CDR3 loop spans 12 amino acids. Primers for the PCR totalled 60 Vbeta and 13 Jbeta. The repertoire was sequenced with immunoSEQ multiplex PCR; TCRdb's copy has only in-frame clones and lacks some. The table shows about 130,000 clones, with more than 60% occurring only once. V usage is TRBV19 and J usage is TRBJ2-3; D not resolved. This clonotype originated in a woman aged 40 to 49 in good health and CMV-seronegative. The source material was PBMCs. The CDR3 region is CASSISADTQYF. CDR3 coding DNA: TGTGCCAGTAGTATAAGCGCAGATACGCAGTATTTT.